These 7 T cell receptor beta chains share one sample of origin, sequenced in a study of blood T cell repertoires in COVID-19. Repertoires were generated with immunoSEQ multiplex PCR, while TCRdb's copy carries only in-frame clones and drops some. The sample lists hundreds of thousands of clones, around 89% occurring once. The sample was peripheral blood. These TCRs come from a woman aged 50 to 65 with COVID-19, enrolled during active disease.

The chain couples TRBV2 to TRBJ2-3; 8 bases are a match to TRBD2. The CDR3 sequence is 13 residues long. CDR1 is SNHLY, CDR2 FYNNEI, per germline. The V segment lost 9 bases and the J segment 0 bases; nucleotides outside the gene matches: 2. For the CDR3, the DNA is TGTGCCAGAGCGGGGGCCAGCACAGATACGCAGTATTTT. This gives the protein CARAGASTDTQYF.

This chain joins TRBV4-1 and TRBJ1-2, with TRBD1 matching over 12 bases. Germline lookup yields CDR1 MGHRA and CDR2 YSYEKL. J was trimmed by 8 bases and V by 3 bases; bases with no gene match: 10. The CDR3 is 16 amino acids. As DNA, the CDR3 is TGCGCCAGCAGCCAGTTCGAAGGGACAGGGGGCGCGGGCTACACCTTC. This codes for CASSQFEGTGGAGYTF.

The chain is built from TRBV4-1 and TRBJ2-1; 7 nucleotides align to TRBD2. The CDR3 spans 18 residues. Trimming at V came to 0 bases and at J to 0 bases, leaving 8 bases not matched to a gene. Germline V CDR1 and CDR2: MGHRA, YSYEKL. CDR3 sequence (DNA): TGCGCCAGCAGCCAAGATGCGTCGAGCGGGGCCTCCTACAATGAGCAGTTCTTC. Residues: CASSQDASSGASYNEQFF.

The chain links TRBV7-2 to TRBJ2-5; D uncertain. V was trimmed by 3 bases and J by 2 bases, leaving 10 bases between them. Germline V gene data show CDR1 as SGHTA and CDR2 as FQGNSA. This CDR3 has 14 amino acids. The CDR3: CASSFGGRQETQYF. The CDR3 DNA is TGTGCCAGCAGCTTCGGCGGCAGACAAGAGACCCAGTACTTC.

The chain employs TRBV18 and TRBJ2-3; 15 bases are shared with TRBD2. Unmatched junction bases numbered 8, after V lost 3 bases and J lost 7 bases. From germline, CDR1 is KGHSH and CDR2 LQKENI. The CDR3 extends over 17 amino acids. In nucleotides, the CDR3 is TGTGCCAGCTCACCTCGGACTAGCGGGGGGGGCATGAATACGCAGTATTTT. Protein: CASSPRTSGGGMNTQYF.

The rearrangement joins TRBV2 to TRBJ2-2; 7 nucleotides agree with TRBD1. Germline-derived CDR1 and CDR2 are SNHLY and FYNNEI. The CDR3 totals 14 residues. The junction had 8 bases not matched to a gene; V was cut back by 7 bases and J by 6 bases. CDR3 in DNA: TGTGCCAGCACCCTCACGACAGGGCCCGGGGAGCTGTTTTTT. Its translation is CASTLTTGPGELFF. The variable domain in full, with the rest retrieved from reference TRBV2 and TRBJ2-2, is EPEVTQTPSHQVTQMGQEVILRCVPISNHLYFYWYRQILGQKVEFLVSFYNNEISEKSEIFDDQFSVERPDGSNFTLKIRSTKLEDSAMYFCASTLTTGPGELFFGEGSRLTVL.

The CDR3 region is CASSPGQGHGYTF. The CDR3 bases are TGTGCCAGCAGCCCGGGACAGGGGCATGGCTACACCTTC. The chain has TRBV6-5 and TRBJ1-2; 10 bases map to TRBD1. V was pared by 6 bases and J by 6 bases, with 4 bases of the junction left unmatched. The CDR3 has 13 amino acids. The germline CDR1 and CDR2 sequences are MNHEY and SVGAGI.